Below are 7 T cell receptor beta chains sequenced from a single sample in a study of T cell responses to AZD1222 COVID-19 vaccine (dated by TCRdb to 2020 to 2023). The time point label on this specimen signifies: about 28 days (+/-7) after the second vaccine dose. The treatment or condition label corresponds to: meningococcal conjugate vaccine given as trial control. The receptor library was made with the immunoSEQ multiplex PCR assay. TCRdb stores this immuneACCESS table with in-frame sequences only. Part of the clones is absent; in the studies checked, under half of the shortfall reflects unresolved V genes, and no reason is known for the rest. The sample has about 140,000 clones on record, approximately 85% of them singletons. The top ten clones comprise under 5.5% of the sample. The sequences come from peripheral blood, collected 28 days after the second dose of the MenACWY control vaccine. The source of these receptors is an adult who received the MenACWY meningococcal vaccine as a control.

This clone is a singleton in its sample. The V call is TRBV6-5, the J call TRBJ1-2, with D maybe TRBD1 (5 bases). Trimming cost V 8 bases and J 7 bases, with 23 bases left between them. The germline V gene encodes CDR1 MNHEY and CDR2 SVGAGI. This CDR3 spans 15 amino acids. The CDR3 coding sequence is TGTGCCAGCTCAGTTAGCTTGTCAGGGATCGGTGGCTACACCTTC. Translation: CASSVSLSGIGGYTF.

The rearrangement joins TRBV5-1 to TRBJ2-5, with 7 positions matching TRBD2. V shed 4 bases, J shed 5 bases, and the junction held 5 bases outside the gene matches. Germline CDR1 and CDR2: SGHRS and YFSETQ. The CDR3 contains 13 residues. DNA of the CDR3: TGCGCCAGCAGCGTGTACGGGGGGGAGACCCAGTACTTC. It encodes CASSVYGGETQYF.

The chain recombines TRBV5-4 with TRBJ2-5; the D is unclear. V lost 4 bases to trimming and J lost 4 bases, with 11 bases between them. This CDR3 is built from 13 residues. Per germline, CDR1 SGHNT and CDR2 YYREEE (reference sequence). CDR3 in amino acids: CASSPELGETQYF. CDR3 in DNA: TGTGCCAGCAGCCCCGAATTGGGAGAGACCCAGTACTTC.

On this clone: Other DNA sequences in this specimen translate into the identical CDR3. The J gene is TRBJ1-5, the V gene TRBV29-1; D call uncertain. The CDR3 contains 12 residues. V lost 4 bases and J 4 bases, leaving 8 bases between the germline ends. Germline CDR1 is SQVTM and CDR2 is ANQGSEA. CDR3 loop: CSVGGGNQPQHF. CDR3 nucleotide sequence: TGCAGCGTTGGAGGTGGAAATCAGCCCCAGCATTTT.

This clone was picked up a small number of times. The sample contains more than one DNA sequence encoding this CDR3. The genes are TRBV29-1 and TRBJ1-1; the D gene is possibly TRBD1 (5 bases). Trimming took 2 bases from V and 4 from J, leaving 11 bases between them. The V gene's germline CDR1 is SQVTM and CDR2 ANQGSEA. The CDR3 runs to 13 residues. This CDR3 reads CSVEKGQGTEAFF. The CDR3 DNA follows: TGCAGCGTTGAAAAGGGGCAGGGCACTGAAGCTTTCTTT.

The chain is built from TRBV5-4 and TRBJ2-1, with TRBD2 as a possible D gene (7 bases). The CDR3 covers 15 residues. Looked up from germline, CDR1 is SGHNT and CDR2 is YYREEE (reference sequence). V dropped 0 bases and J dropped 7 bases, with 14 bases sitting between them. This CDR3 is CASSLGGGSLNEQFF. In DNA, the CDR3 is TGTGCCAGCAGCTTGGGGGGGGGCTCCTTGAATGAGCAGTTCTTC.

This chain connects TRBV6-1 to TRBJ1-2; D is undetermined. The V end lost 1 base, the J end lost 4 bases, and 4 bases lay between the germline ends. CDR1 and CDR2 from the germline V gene are MNHNS and SASEGT. The CDR3 contains 12 residues. The CDR3 bases are TGTGCCAGCAGTGAAGGGCCCTATGGCTACACCTTC. Amino acids: CASSEGPYGYTF.